This T cell receptor beta chain was sequenced in a study of cytomegalovirus exposure and HLA in healthy donors. Study-wide results and limits: In an earlier analysis, in roughly 580 donors, most V segments appeared productive either ~87% or ~30% of the time. When analyzed later, a missense DCLRE1C variant was found to be linked to TCR beta V- and J-gene trimming. Using the classifier, cytomegalovirus status was reportedly diagnosed with high specificity and sensitivity.

The germline CDR1 and CDR2 sequences are SGHTS and YDEGEE. The V end was cut by 7 bases, the J end by 10 bases, with 9 bases between. The CDR3 loop spans 10 amino acids. Points on this clone: The antigen is unknown.

The PCR was carried out with 60 Vbeta primers and 13 Jbeta primers. Repertoires were generated with immunoSEQ multiplex PCR, while TCRdb's copy carries only in-frame clones and drops some. The table shows more than 150,000 clones, with approximately 80% occurring only once. This TCR came from a girl aged 10 to 17 in good health and CMV-seropositive. Material: PBMCs. V is TRBV5-8 and J is TRBJ1-5; D remains unclear. CDR3 sequence (DNA): TGTGCCAGCGCCCGGGGACCCCAGCATTTT. This sequence encodes CASARGPQHF.